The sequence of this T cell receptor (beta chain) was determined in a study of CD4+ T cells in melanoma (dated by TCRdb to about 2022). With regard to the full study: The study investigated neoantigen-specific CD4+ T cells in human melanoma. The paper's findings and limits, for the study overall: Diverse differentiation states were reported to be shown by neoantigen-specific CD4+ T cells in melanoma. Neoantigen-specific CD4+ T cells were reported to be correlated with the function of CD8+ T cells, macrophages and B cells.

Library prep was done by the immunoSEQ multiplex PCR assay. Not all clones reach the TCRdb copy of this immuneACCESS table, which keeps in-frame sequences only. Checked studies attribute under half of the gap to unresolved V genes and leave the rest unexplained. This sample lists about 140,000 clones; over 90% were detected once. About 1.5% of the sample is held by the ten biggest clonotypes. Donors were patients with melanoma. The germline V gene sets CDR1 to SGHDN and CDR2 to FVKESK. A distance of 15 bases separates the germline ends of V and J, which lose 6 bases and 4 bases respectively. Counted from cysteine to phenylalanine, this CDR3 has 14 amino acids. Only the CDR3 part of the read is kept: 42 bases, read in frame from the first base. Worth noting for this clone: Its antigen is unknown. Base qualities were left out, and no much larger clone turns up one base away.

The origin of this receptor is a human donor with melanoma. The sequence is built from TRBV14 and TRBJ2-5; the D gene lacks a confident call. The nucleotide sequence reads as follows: TGTGCCAGCAGTCCCTCTCCCCTCCGAGAGACCCAGTACTTC. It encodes CASSPSPLRETQYF. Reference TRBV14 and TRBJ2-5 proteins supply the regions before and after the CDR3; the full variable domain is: EAGVTQFPSHSVIEKGQTVTLRCDPISGHDNLYWYRRVMGKEIKFLLHFVKESKQDESGMPNNRFLAERTGGTYSTLKVQPAELEDSGVYFCASSPSPLRETQYFGPGTRLLVL.